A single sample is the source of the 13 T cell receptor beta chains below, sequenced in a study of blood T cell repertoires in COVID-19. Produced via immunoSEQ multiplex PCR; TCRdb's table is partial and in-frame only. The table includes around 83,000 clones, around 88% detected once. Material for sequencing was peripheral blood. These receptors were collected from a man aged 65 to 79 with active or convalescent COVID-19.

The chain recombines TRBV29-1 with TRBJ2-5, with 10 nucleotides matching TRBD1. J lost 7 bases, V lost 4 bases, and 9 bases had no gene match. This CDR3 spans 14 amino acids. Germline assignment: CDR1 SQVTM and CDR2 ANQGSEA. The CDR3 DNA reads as TGCAGCGTTGCGGAGGGACAGGGGAGCGTGACCCAGTACTTC. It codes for CSVAEGQGSVTQYF.

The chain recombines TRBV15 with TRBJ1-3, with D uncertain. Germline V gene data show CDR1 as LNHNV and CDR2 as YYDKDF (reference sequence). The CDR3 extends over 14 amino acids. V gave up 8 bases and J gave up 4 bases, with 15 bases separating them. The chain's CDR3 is CATARDFAGNTIYF. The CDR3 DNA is TGTGCCACCGCGAGGGATTTCGCGGGAAACACCATATATTTT.

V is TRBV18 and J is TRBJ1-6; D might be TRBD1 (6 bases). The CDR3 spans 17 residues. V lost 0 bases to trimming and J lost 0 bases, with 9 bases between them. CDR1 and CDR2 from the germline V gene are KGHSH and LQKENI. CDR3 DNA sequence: TGTGCCAGCTCACCACCCGGACAGTACTCCTATAATTCACCCCTCCACTTT. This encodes CASSPPGQYSYNSPLHF.

CDR3 sequence (DNA): TGTGCCAGCAGTTTACGACAGCAGTACACTGAAGCTTTCTTT. The encoded protein is CASSLRQQYTEAFF. The chain has TRBV28 and TRBJ1-1; tentative D call: TRBD1 (5 bases). The CDR3 spans 14 residues. CDR1 and CDR2 from the germline V gene are MDHEN and SYDVKM. V was pared by 2 bases and J by 3 bases, with 10 bases between.

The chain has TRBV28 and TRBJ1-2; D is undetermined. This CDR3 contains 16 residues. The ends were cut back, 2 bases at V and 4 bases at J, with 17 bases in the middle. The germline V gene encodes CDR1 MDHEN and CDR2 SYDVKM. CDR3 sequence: CASSLEEALGGYGYTF. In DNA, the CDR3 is TGTGCCAGCAGTTTAGAAGAGGCTCTAGGAGGCTATGGCTACACCTTC.

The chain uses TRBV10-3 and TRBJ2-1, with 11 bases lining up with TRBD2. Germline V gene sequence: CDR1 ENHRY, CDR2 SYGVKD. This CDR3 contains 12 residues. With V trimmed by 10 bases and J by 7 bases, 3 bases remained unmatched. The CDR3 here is CATRTSGNEQFF. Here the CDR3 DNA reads TGTGCCACCAGGACTAGCGGGAATGAGCAGTTCTTC.

CDR3 protein: CASSALANTGELFF. The CDR3 bases are TGTGCCAGCAGTGCTCTAGCAAACACCGGGGAGCTGTTTTTT. The V call is TRBV6-6, the J call TRBJ2-2; D might be TRBD2 (5 bases). The CDR3 spans 14 residues. Germline V gives CDR1 MNHNY, CDR2 SVGAGI (reference sequence). The ends were cut back, 5 bases at V and 2 bases at J, with 9 bases in the middle.

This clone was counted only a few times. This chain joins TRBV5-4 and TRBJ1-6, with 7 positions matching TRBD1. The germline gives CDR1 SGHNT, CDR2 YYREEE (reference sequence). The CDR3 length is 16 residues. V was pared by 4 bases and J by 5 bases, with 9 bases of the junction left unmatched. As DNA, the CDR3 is TGTGCCAGCAGCCCTACCGGGACAGCAAATAATTCACCCCTCCACTTT. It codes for CASSPTGTANNSPLHF.

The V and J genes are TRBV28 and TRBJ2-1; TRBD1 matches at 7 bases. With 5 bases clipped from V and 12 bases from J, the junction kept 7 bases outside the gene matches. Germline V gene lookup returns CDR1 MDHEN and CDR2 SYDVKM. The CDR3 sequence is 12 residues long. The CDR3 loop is CASSILQGVQFF. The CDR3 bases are TGTGCCAGCAGTATCCTCCAGGGGGTGCAGTTCTTC.

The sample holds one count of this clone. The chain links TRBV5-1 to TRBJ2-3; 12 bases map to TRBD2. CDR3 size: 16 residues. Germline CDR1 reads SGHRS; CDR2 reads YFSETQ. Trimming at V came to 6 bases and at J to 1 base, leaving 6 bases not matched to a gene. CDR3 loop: CASTQGLAGRTDTQYF. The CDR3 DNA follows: TGCGCCAGCACCCAGGGACTAGCGGGCCGCACAGATACGCAGTATTTT.

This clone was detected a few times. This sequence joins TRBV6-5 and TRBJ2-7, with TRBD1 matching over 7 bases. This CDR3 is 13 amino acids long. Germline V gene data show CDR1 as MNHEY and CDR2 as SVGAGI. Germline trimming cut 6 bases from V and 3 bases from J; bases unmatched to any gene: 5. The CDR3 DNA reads TGTGCCAGCAGGGGACAGACCCTCTACGAGCAGTACTTC. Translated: CASRGQTLYEQYF.

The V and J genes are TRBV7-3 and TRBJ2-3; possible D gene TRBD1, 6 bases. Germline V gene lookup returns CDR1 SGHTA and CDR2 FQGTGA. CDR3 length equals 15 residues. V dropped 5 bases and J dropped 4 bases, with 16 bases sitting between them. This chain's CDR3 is CASSAQGSQADTQYF. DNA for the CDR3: TGTGCCAGCAGCGCGCAGGGGAGTCAGGCAGATACGCAGTATTTT.

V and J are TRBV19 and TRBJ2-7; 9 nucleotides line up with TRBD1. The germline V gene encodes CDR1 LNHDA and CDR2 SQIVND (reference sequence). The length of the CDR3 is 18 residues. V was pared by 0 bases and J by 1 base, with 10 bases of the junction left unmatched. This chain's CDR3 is CASSIDGTGQRGSYEQYF. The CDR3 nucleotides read TGTGCCAGTAGTATAGATGGGACAGGGCAACGAGGGTCCTACGAGCAGTACTTC.